Each of the 8 T cell receptor beta chains below was sequenced from the same sample in a study of blood T cell repertoires in COVID-19. Profiled with immunoSEQ multiplex PCR; TCRdb holds only in-frame clones, not every one. Among approximately 300,000 clones listed, 88% were seen once. Sequencing used peripheral blood. These receptor sequences come from a woman aged 50 to 60 with active or convalescent COVID-19.

The chain combines TRBV4-2 with TRBJ2-1; 12 bases line up with TRBD2. V lost 3 bases, J lost 6 bases, and 6 bases stayed unmatched. CDR3 length: 16 residues. Per the germline V gene, CDR1 is LGHNA and CDR2 is YNFKEQ. Here the CDR3 DNA reads TGTGCCAGCAGCCAGGAAACTAGCGGGAGGCCCAATGAGCAGTTCTTC. The encoded protein is CASSQETSGRPNEQFF.

In regard to this clone: The same CDR3 can be traced to other DNA sequences in this sample. The chain joins TRBV3-1 (or the pseudogene TRBV3-2) to TRBJ1-1; D is perhaps TRBD1 (6 bases). V lost 4 bases to trimming and J lost 1 base, with 7 bases between them. The CDR3 runs to 13 residues. The germline V gene encodes CDR1 LGHDT and CDR2 YNNKEL (reference sequence). This chain's CDR3 is CASSLRGNTEAFF. The CDR3 DNA is TGTGCCAGCAGCCTCAGGGGGAACACTGAAGCTTTCTTT.

The chain recombines TRBV28 with TRBJ1-2, with a weak D call TRBD1 (6 bases). The CDR3 consists of 14 residues. Germline V lookup: CDR1 MDHEN, CDR2 SYDVKM. V lost 2 bases and J 8 bases, leaving 15 bases between the germline ends. The CDR3 DNA sequence: TGTGCCAGCAGTTTAGCCAGGGGAAGGGGCGGCTACACCTTC. This translates into CASSLARGRGGYTF.

This chain connects TRBV4-2 to TRBJ2-1; TRBD2 aligns across 8 bases. Germline values: CDR1 LGHNA, CDR2 YNFKEQ. The length of the CDR3 is 16 residues. V lost 1 base and J lost 5; bases outside the gene matches: 7. The chain's CDR3 is CASSQVRAGGDNEQFF. In DNA form, the CDR3 reads TGTGCCAGCAGCCAAGTTAGGGCGGGGGGTGACAATGAGCAGTTCTTC.

This clone was recorded once. The J gene is TRBJ1-4, the V gene TRBV6-5; D might be TRBD1 (5 bases). The CDR3 totals 14 residues. Germline V CDR1 and CDR2: MNHEY, SVGAGI. Trimming pared 7 bases from V and 5 bases from J, leaving 14 bases between. The CDR3 region is CASNPGARNEKLFF. The CDR3 region has the DNA TGTGCCAGCAACCCTGGGGCCAGAAATGAAAAACTGTTTTTT.

This rearrangement joins TRBV6-6 to TRBJ2-1, with 8 bases lining up with TRBD2. The CDR3 length is 14 residues. The V and J ends lost 5 bases and 7 bases, in that order; junction bases with no gene match: 7. Germline V gives CDR1 MNHNY, CDR2 SVGAGI (reference sequence). The chain's CDR3 is CASSQRTSRNEQFF. The CDR3, as DNA: TGTGCCAGCAGTCAACGGACTAGCCGGAATGAGCAGTTCTTC.

The chain couples TRBV11-2 to TRBJ1-2; 7 bases map to TRBD1. With 5 bases clipped from V and 6 bases from J, the junction kept 15 bases outside the gene matches. Germline V gene sequence: CDR1 SGHAT, CDR2 FQNNGV. CDR3 length equals 16 residues. The DNA for the CDR3 is TGTGCCAGCAGCCGGGGACAGATCAATATACAGGATGGCTACACCTTC. This sequence encodes CASSRGQINIQDGYTF.

This chain links TRBV10-3 with TRBJ2-2; 10 nucleotides line up with TRBD1. The CDR3 totals 14 residues. Germline CDR1 and CDR2: ENHRY and SYGVKD. V was clipped by 6 bases and J by 6 bases; unmatched bases: 4. CDR3 nucleotide sequence: TGTGCCATCAGCGGGACAGGGGTGGCCGGGGAGCTGTTTTTT. Translating gives CAISGTGVAGELFF.